Shown below are 6 T cell receptor beta chains from a single sample sequenced in a study of blood T cell repertoires in COVID-19. TCRdb keeps only in-frame clones here, not all; method: immunoSEQ multiplex PCR. The sample shows over 150,000 clones, roughly 88% of them seen only once. Sequencing was done on a sample of peripheral blood. These TCRs come from a man younger than 30 with COVID-19, enrolled during active disease.

The V call is TRBV5-6, the J call TRBJ2-7, with 10 bases lining up with TRBD2. The CDR3 is made up of 15 amino acids. The V segment lost 4 bases and the J segment 7 bases; nucleotides outside the gene matches: 11. Germline V gene lookup returns CDR1 SGHDT and CDR2 YYEEEE. The CDR3 region has the DNA TGTGCCAGCAGCGTGAGCGGGAGGGGGTTGGGAGAGCAGTACTTC. Encoded protein: CASSVSGRGLGEQYF.

This chain links TRBV28 with TRBJ2-7; perhaps TRBD1 as D (6 bases). Germline lookup yields CDR1 MDHEN and CDR2 SYDVKM. Trimming shortened V by 2 bases and J by 7 bases, and 15 bases separated the two germline ends. The CDR3 contains 14 residues. The CDR3 here is CASSLVQGMGEQYF. CDR3 coding DNA: TGTGCCAGCAGTTTAGTCCAGGGGATGGGGGAGCAGTACTTC.

The chain carries TRBV9 and TRBJ2-7; D remains unclear. CDR3 length: 13 amino acids. Germline assignment: CDR1 SGDLS and CDR2 YYNGEE. V lost 3 bases and J lost 0, with 7 bases in between. The CDR3 loop reads CASSGASSYEQYF. The CDR3 nucleotides are TGTGCCAGCAGCGGCGCGTCCTCCTACGAGCAGTACTTC.

The chain joins TRBV29-1 to TRBJ2-7, with TRBD1 matching 10 bases. This CDR3 is built from 14 residues. With V trimmed by 7 bases and J by 3 bases, 9 bases remained unmatched. Germline assignment: CDR1 SQVTM and CDR2 ANQGSEA. The CDR3 loop is CSARRDRGYYEQYF. CDR3 in DNA: TGCAGCGCCCGCAGGGACAGGGGATACTACGAGCAGTACTTC.

The chain carries TRBV29-1 and TRBJ2-3, with TRBD1 identical over 8 bases. V lost 3 bases to trimming and J lost 5 bases; unmatched junction nucleotides: 7. In germline, CDR1 is SQVTM, CDR2 ANQGSEA. The CDR3 sequence is 14 residues long. The chain's CDR3 is CSVERQGAGDTQYF. The DNA for the CDR3 is TGCAGCGTTGAGCGGCAGGGGGCCGGAGATACGCAGTATTTT.

The DNA for the CDR3 is TGCGCCAGCAGCTTGGGTGGGAGAAAGAATGAGCAGTTCTTC. Translating it yields CASSLGGRKNEQFF. The V gene is TRBV5-1, the J gene TRBJ2-1; a weak D match, TRBD2 (5 bases). The germline gives CDR1 SGHRS, CDR2 YFSETQ. The CDR3 loop spans 14 amino acids. Trimming stripped 0 bases from V and 7 bases from J, with 11 bases between.